The present T cell receptor beta chain was sequenced within a study of shared clonotypes between healthy human individuals. The V end lost 8 bases, the J end lost 4 bases, and 8 bases lay between the germline ends. CDR1 and CDR2 (germline): MNHEY, SMNVEV (reference sequence). CDR3 length: 12 amino acids. Profiling relied on immunoSEQ multiplex PCR, and the TCRdb table lists in-frame clones only, not all of them. Here the sample spans 400,000 to 550,000 clones, 79% being singletons. Those who donated, Caucasian adults without exception, all lived in Nashville, Tennessee. Sequencing used PBMCs. This sequence was found in a woman between 40 and 50 years old in good health. Some clones in this sample may be carry-over from other donors' samples. The chain has TRBV27 and TRBJ1-4; D is undetermined. CDR3 in amino acids: CASAGYNEKLFF. As DNA, the CDR3 is TGTGCCAGCGCAGGATATAATGAAAAACTGTTTTTT.